This passage covers 11 T cell receptor beta chains from one sample sequenced in a study of blood T cell repertoires in COVID-19. Assay: immunoSEQ multiplex PCR; the TCRdb copy retains only in-frame clones and omits some. The sample yields fewer than 450,000 clones, about nine tenths seen once. The sequenced sample was peripheral blood. The source of these receptors is a woman aged 70-85 years with COVID-19, enrolled during active disease.

The chain couples TRBV24-1 to TRBJ1-5, with a weak D call TRBD1 (5 bases). V was pared by 3 bases and J by 3 bases, with 8 bases between. This CDR3 has 14 amino acids. CDR1 and CDR2 from the germline V gene are KGHDR and SFDVKD. The DNA of the CDR3 is TGTGCCACCAGTGATACAGGTTTCAATCAGCCCCAGCATTTT. Translation gives CATSDTGFNQPQHF.

The V gene is TRBV7-9, the J gene TRBJ1-1, with 11 bases fitting TRBD1. Germline trimming cut 5 bases from V and 8 bases from J; bases unmatched to any gene: 7. CDR1 and CDR2 (germline): SEHNR, FQNEAQ (reference sequence). This CDR3 has 14 residues. CDR3 sequence (DNA): TGTGCCAGCAGCCCCACTGGGACAGGGGGAGAAGCTTTCTTT. Residues: CASSPTGTGGEAFF.

In DNA form, the CDR3 reads TGTGCCAGCAGGGGACAGGGGCGGCCTGACGGCTACACCTTC. Encoded protein: CASRGQGRPDGYTF. V usage is TRBV28 and J usage is TRBJ1-2, with 10 bases that match TRBD1. The CDR3 has 14 amino acids. The germline gives CDR1 MDHEN, CDR2 SYDVKM. The trim removed 6 bases at V and 8 bases at J, leaving 9 bases unmatched.

This clone showed up just once. The chain couples TRBV27 to TRBJ2-7, with a weak D call TRBD2 (6 bases). Between the trimmed V and J ends, which lost 6 bases and 0 bases, there was a span of 12 bases. The CDR3 has 14 amino acids. The germline V gene encodes CDR1 MNHEY and CDR2 SMNVEV (reference sequence). DNA for the CDR3: TGTGCCAGCAGGCGGGGTCCCTTCTCCTACGAGCAGTACTTC. It translates to CASRRGPFSYEQYF.

This sequence joins TRBV9 and TRBJ1-2; D uncertain. The germline V gene encodes CDR1 SGDLS and CDR2 YYNGEE. This CDR3 region has 14 residues. V lost 0 bases and J 3 bases, leaving 9 bases between the germline ends. CDR3 bases: TGTGCCAGCAGCGTAGGGAGAGGAGACTATGGCTACACCTTC. Encoded protein: CASSVGRGDYGYTF.

The chain employs TRBV5-4 and TRBJ2-1, with TRBD2 matching 8 bases. CDR3 size: 16 residues. Per germline, CDR1 SGHNT and CDR2 YYREEE (reference sequence). Trimming cost V 0 bases and J 4 bases; bases outside gene matches: 6. The CDR3 loop reads CASSLEGLVRYNEQFF. CDR3 nucleotides: TGTGCCAGCAGCTTGGAGGGACTAGTGCGTTACAATGAGCAGTTCTTC.

The V and J genes are TRBV18 and TRBJ1-1, with 7 positions matching TRBD1. The CDR3 sequence is 11 residues long. The J segment lost 8 bases and the V segment lost 9 bases, leaving 6 bases of the junction unmatched. Per germline, CDR1 KGHSH and CDR2 LQKENI. The DNA for the CDR3 is TGTGCCAGTTCAATGGACAGGGAAGCTTTCTTT. Amino acid sequence: CASSMDREAFF.

This clone was detected once. This chain links TRBV5-5 with TRBJ2-1, with TRBD2 matching 7 bases. Trimming cost V 4 bases and J 2 bases; bases outside gene matches: 9. Looked up from germline, CDR1 is SGHKS and CDR2 is YYEKEE (reference sequence). The CDR3 is 16 residues long. CDR3 DNA sequence: TGTGCCAGCAGCGCCTCCGGGGGGTCCACCTACAATGAGCAGTTCTTC. Residues: CASSASGGSTYNEQFF.

V gene TRBV28 combines with J gene TRBJ1-1, with 7 positions matching TRBD1. J lost 4 bases, V lost 7 bases, and 6 bases had no gene match. CDR3 size: 13 residues. Germline V gene sequence: CDR1 MDHEN, CDR2 SYDVKM. CDR3 amino acids: CASIKGAGTEAFF. The CDR3 coding sequence is TGTGCCAGCATTAAGGGGGCGGGCACTGAAGCTTTCTTT.

This clone was detected only once. This chain connects TRBV21-1 to TRBJ1-3; the table's D call of TRBD1 was not tested on the DNA. TRBV21-1 is classified as a pseudogene. The CDR3 has 16 residues. The CDR3 region is CASSTPARQGGNTIYF. The CDR3 DNA reads TGTGCCAGCAGCACCCCAGCGAGACAGGGGGGAAACACCATATATTTT.

This chain joins TRBV6-5 and TRBJ2-5; perhaps TRBD1 as D (6 bases). Trimming took 5 bases from V and 5 from J, leaving 12 bases between them. CDR1 MNHEY and CDR2 SVGAGI come from the germline V gene. The CDR3 extends over 13 amino acids. CDR3 loop: CASSRTVDETQYF. The CDR3 DNA follows: TGTGCCAGCAGTAGGACAGTGGACGAGACCCAGTACTTC.